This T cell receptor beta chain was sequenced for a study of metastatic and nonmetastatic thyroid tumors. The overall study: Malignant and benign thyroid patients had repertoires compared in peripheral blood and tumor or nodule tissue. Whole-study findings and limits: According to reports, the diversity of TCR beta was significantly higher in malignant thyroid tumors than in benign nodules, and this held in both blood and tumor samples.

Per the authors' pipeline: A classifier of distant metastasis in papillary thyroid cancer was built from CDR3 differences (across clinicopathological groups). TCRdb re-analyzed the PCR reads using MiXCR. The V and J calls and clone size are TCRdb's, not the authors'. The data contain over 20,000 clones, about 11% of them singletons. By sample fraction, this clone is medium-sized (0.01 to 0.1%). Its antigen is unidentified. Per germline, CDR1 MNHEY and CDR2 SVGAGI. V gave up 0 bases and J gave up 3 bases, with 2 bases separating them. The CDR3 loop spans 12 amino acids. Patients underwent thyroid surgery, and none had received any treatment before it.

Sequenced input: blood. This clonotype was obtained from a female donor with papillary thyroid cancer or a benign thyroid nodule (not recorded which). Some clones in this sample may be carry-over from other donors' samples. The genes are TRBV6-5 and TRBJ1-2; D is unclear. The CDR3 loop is CASSYSDYGYTF. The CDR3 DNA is TGTGCCAGCAGTTACTCCGACTATGGCTACACCTTC.